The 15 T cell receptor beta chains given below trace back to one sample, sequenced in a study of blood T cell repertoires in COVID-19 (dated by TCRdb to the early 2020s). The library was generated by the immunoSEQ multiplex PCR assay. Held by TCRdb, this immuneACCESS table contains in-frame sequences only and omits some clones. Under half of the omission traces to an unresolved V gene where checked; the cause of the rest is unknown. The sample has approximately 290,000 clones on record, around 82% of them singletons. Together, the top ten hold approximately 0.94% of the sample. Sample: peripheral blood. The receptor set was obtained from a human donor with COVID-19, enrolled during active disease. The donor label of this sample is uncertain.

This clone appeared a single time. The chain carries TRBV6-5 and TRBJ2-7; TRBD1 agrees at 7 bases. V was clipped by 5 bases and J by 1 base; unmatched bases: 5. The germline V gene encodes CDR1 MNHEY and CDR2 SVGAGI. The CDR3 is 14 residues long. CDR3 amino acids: CASSTRQGSYEQYF. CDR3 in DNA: TGTGCCAGCAGTACTCGACAGGGTTCCTACGAGCAGTACTTC.

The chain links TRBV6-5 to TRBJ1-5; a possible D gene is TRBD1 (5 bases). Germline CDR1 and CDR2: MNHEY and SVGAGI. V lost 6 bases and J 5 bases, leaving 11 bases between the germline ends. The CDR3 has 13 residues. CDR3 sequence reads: CASSDSLYQPQHF. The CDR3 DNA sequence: TGTGCCAGCAGCGACAGCTTGTATCAGCCCCAGCATTTT.

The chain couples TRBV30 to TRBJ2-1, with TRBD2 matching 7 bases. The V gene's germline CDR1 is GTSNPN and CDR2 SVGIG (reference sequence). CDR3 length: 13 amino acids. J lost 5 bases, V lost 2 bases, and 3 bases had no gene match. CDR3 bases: TGTGCCTGGAGTCCGGGAGGAAACAATGAGCAGTTCTTC. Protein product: CAWSPGGNNEQFF.

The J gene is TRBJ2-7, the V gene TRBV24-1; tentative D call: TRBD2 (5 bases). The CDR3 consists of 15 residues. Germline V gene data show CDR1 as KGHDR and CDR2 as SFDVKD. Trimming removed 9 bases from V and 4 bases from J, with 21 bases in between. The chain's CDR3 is CATPPLGAQLYEQYF. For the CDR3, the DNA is TGTGCCACCCCCCCCTTGGGAGCCCAGCTTTACGAGCAGTACTTC.

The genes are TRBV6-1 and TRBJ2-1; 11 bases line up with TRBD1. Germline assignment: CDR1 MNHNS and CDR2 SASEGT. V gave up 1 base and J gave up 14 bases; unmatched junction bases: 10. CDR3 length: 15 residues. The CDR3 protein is CASSEGGDRGTRKFF. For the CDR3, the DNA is TGTGCCAGCAGTGAAGGTGGGGACAGGGGGACAAGAAAGTTCTTC.

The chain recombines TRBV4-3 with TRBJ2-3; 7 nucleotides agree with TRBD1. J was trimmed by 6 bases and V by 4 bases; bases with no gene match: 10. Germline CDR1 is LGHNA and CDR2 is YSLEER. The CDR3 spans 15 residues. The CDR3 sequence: CASSPHQTGTDTQYF. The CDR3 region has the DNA TGCGCCAGCAGCCCACACCAGACAGGGACCGATACGCAGTATTTT.

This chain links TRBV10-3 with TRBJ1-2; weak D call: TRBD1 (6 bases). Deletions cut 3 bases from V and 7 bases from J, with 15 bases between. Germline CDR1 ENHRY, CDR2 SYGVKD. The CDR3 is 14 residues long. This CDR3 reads CAISDAGAFGGYTF. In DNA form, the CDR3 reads TGTGCCATCAGTGACGCAGGGGCGTTTGGTGGCTACACCTTC.

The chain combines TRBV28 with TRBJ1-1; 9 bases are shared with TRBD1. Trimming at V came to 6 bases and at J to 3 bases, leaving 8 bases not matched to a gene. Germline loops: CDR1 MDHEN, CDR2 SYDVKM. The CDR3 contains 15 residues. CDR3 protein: CASRGTGGRDTEAFF. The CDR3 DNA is TGTGCCAGCAGGGGAACAGGGGGCAGGGACACTGAAGCTTTCTTT.

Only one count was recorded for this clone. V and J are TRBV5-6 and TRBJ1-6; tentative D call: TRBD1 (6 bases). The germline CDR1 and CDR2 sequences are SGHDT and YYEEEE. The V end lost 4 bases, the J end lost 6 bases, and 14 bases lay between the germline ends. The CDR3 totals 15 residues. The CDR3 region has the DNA TGTGCCAGCAGCCGAGATACAGGGAGTAATTCACCCCTCCACTTT. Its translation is CASSRDTGSNSPLHF.

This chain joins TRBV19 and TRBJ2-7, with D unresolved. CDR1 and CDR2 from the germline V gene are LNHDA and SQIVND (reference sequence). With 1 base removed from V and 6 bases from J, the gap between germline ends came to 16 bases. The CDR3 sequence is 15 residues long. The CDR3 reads CASSIVFTPTSEQYF. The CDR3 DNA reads TGTGCCAGTAGTATAGTTTTTACACCCACCTCCGAGCAGTACTTC.

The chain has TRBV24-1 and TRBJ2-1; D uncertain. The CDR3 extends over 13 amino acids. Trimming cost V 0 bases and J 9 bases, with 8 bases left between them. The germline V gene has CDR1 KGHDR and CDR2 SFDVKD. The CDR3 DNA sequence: TGTGCCACCAGTGATTTGTATAGTGGTGAGCAGTTCTTC. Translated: CATSDLYSGEQFF.

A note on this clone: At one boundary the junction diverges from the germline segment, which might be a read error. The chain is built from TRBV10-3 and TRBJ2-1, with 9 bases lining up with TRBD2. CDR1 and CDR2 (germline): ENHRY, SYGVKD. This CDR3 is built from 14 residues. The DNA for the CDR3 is TGTGCCATCGGTGAGACTAGCGGAATAGGGGAGCAGTTCTTC. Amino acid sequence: CAIGETSGIGEQFF.

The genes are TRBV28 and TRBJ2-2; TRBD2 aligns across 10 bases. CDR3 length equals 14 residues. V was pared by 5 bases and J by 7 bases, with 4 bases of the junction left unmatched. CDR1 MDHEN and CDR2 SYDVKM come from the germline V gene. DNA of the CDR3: TGTGCCAGCAGTCTCCTAGCGGGAGTCGGGGAGCTGTTTTTT. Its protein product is CASSLLAGVGELFF.

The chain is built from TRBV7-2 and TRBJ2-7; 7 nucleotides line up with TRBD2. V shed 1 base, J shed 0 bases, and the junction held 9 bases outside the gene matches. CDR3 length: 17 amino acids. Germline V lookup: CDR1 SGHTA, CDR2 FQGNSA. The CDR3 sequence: CASSLVHGGGISYEQYF. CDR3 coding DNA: TGTGCCAGCAGCTTAGTTCATGGGGGAGGGATCTCCTACGAGCAGTACTTC.

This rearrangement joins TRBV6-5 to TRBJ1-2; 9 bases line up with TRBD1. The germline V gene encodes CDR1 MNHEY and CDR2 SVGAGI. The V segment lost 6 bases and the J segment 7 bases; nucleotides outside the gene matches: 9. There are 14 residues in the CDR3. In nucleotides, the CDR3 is TGTGCCAGCAGATCAGGGACAGGGTTGGCTGGCTACACCTTC. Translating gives CASRSGTGLAGYTF.